The sequence of this T cell receptor (beta chain) was determined in a study of T cells in Graves' hyperthyroidism and ophthalmopathy. RNA transcripts yielded amplified TCR beta CDR3 regions. Carried out on the TCR CDR3, a first-round RT-PCR used the HTBI primer set. One entry per CDR3 protein results from TCRdb running MiXCR on the multiplex PCR reads. The profile covers under 350,000 distinct CDR3 sequences, with about a sixth appearing a single time and around 58% taken by the ten largest. It was uncontrolled infection, other autoimmune disease, pregnancy or lactation that excluded patients. Fresh peripheral blood, roughly 9.8 ml of it, supplied the PBMCs. This clonotype was recorded many times. What it recognizes is unknown. Whole-study results and caveats: Among clonotypes expanded in thyroid above 0.001, most were also found in blood. A 13 V-J model separated ophthalmopathy from stable hyperthyroidism.

The germline V gene encodes CDR1 SGHTA and CDR2 FQGNSA. The CDR3 covers 15 residues. V trimming: 2 bases; J trimming: 8 bases; junction bases outside the gene matches: 6. The V call is TRBV7-2, the J call TRBJ2-1; 10 bases fit TRBD2. The sequencing sample was made of blood. This receptor was taken from a woman aged 55-70 years with Graves' ophthalmopathy. CDR3 nucleotides: TGTGCCAGCAGCTTATCAGCGGGGGGGATTTATGAGCAGTTCTTC. Protein: CASSLSAGGIYEQFF.